Listed here is a single T cell receptor (beta chain). The source of the sample is a study of PD-L1 blockade in urothelial cancer. The CDR3 is made up of 14 amino acids. Trimming took off 1 base at V and 8 bases at J, with 9 bases between the two ends. From germline, CDR1 is KGHSH and CDR2 LQKENI. The method was immunoSEQ multiplex PCR; TCRdb's version includes in-frame clones alone and lacks a portion of them. Of 25,000 to 40,000 clones in the sample, about 79% were seen once. This receptor was obtained from a man aged 60 to 69 with urothelial cancer. V is TRBV18 and J is TRBJ1-6, with D unresolved. This sample comprised PBMCs, obtained around atezolizumab (anti-PD-L1) treatment. The CDR3 sequence: CASSPLDRDSPLHF. CDR3 bases: TGTGCCAGCTCACCACTGGATCGGGATTCACCCCTCCACTTT.